Given below is one T cell receptor beta chain in context. The sample comes from a study of T cells after yellow fever vaccination. TCRdb recomputed calls from the 5' RACE reads with MiXCR, one row per CDR3 protein. The sample contains just under 600,000 distinct CDR3 sequences, roughly 13% of which appear only once. The CDR3 is 16 residues long. Germline V gives CDR1 SGHRS, CDR2 YFSETQ. Unmatched junction bases numbered 13, after V lost 6 bases and J lost 5 bases. Sequenced material: PBMCs, taken on the day of the yellow fever booster vaccination. This clonotype was sampled from a man aged 25 to 45 who received the YFV17D yellow fever vaccine. The chain links TRBV5-1 to TRBJ2-5; the match to TRBD1 covers 10 bases. CDR3: CASTTGDRGRAETQYF. In DNA, the CDR3 is TGCGCCAGCACCACAGGGGACAGGGGACGAGCTGAGACCCAGTACTTC.